The present entry profiles one T cell receptor (beta chain) with its context. Its antigen is still unknown. Method: immunoSEQ multiplex PCR; TCRdb's copy keeps in-frame clones and lacks some. This sample has 100,000 to 120,000 clones, with about 80% found just once. The data belong to a study of T cell responses to AZD1222 COVID-19 vaccine. General observations from the study: Spike-specific TCR breadth and depth rose after two AZD1222 doses. A mostly white British donor set with more females was recruited, and clonal diversity was possibly underestimated. All repertoire sampling was performed exclusively after the peak T cell response. There were vaccine-associated CD4 TCRs across spike, dominant at 160-218 and 743-854.

V shed 3 bases and J shed 5 bases, with 7 bases lying between them. Germline CDR1 and CDR2: LNHDA and SQIVND (reference sequence). The CDR3 is made up of 12 amino acids. This sequence was found in an adult in good health. Specimen: peripheral blood, collected on day 0 of AZD1222 vaccination. The rearrangement links TRBV19 to TRBJ1-2; D is uncertain. The CDR3 DNA follows: TGTGCCAGTAGTATTCGGGAGTATGGCTACACCTTC. This encodes CASSIREYGYTF.